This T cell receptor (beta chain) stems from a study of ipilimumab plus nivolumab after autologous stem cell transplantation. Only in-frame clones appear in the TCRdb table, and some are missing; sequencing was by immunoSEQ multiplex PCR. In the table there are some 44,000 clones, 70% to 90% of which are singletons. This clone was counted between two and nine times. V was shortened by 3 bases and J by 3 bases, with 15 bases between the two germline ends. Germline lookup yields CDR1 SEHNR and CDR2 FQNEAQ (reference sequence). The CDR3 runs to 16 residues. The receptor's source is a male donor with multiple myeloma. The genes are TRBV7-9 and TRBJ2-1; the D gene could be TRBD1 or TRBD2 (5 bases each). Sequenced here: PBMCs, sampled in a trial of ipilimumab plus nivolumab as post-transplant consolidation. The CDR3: CASSLVDFGGYNEQFF. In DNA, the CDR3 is TGTGCCAGCAGCTTGGTTGATTTTGGGGGCTACAATGAGCAGTTCTTC.